One and the same sample provided the 17 T cell receptor beta chains below, sequenced in a study of T cell responses to AZD1222 COVID-19 vaccine (dated by TCRdb to the early 2020s). The library was prepared using the immunoSEQ multiplex PCR assay. Not all clones reach the TCRdb copy of this immuneACCESS table, which keeps in-frame sequences only. Checked studies attribute under half of the gap to unresolved V genes and leave the rest unexplained. In all, the sample holds 240,000 or so clones, and approximately 95% of those were seen once. About 0.5% of the sample is taken by the ten largest. The label giving this sample's time point can be read as: baseline before first vaccination. Material: peripheral blood, obtained on day 0 of AZD1222 vaccination. These receptors originate from an adult in good health.

J is TRBJ2-1 and V is TRBV19, with D unclear. CDR1 is LNHDA, CDR2 SQIVND, per germline (reference sequence). The CDR3 is made up of 13 amino acids. Trimming shortened V by 8 bases and J by 4 bases, and 12 bases separated the two germline ends. CDR3 sequence (DNA): TGTGCCAGTTCCTCTGACTGGTACAATGAGCAGTTCTTC. It specifies CASSSDWYNEQFF.

The chain joins TRBV12-3 or TRBV12-4 to TRBJ2-3; D remains ambiguous. There are 12 residues in the CDR3. V was clipped by 8 bases and J by 8 bases, with 14 bases between them. CDR3 nucleotide sequence: TGTGCCAGCTTCACTGAAGGTGCTACGCAGTATTTT. It is translated as CASFTEGATQYF.

The rearrangement uses TRBV27 and TRBJ1-1; no definite D call. Germline V lookup: CDR1 MNHEY, CDR2 SMNVEV (reference sequence). Trimming left V 4 bases short and J 2 bases short, with 11 bases between. The CDR3 sequence is 14 residues long. The CDR3 DNA follows: TGTGCCAGCAGTTCCCCTGGACTTAACACTGAAGCTTTCTTT. This gives the protein CASSSPGLNTEAFF.

The chain links TRBV19 to TRBJ1-5; TRBD1 is a possible D gene (5 bases). Deletions cut 5 bases from V and 7 bases from J, with 18 bases between. CDR3 length equals 15 residues. Germline V gene lookup returns CDR1 LNHDA and CDR2 SQIVND (reference sequence). The CDR3 spells CASSPGEGAGQPQHF. In DNA form, the CDR3 reads TGTGCCAGTAGTCCCGGGGAAGGGGCGGGCCAGCCCCAGCATTTT.

The chain uses TRBV19 and TRBJ1-5; 8 bases match TRBD1. CDR1 is LNHDA, CDR2 SQIVND, per germline (reference sequence). J gave up 1 base and V 7 bases, and 6 bases lay outside the gene matches. The CDR3 spans 15 residues. Here the CDR3 reads CASNLGQDSNQPQHF. Written as DNA, the CDR3 is TGTGCCAGTAACCTGGGACAGGACAGCAATCAGCCCCAGCATTTT. The entire variable domain, with the rest obtained from reference TRBV19 and TRBJ1-5, is as follows: DGGITQSPKYLFRKEGQNVTLSCEQNLNHDAMYWYRQDPGQGLRLIYYSQIVNDFQKGDIAEGYSVSREKKESFPLTVTSAQKNPTAFYLCASNLGQDSNQPQHFGDGTRLSIL.

This sequence joins TRBV20-1 and TRBJ1-1; no reliable D call. CDR3 length: 12 residues. The V end lost 3 bases, the J end lost 1 base, and 6 bases lay between the germline ends. Looked up from germline, CDR1 is DFQATT and CDR2 is SNEGSKA (reference sequence). The CDR3 DNA reads TGCAGTGCTAGTGAACCGAACACTGAAGCTTTCTTT. It translates to CSASEPNTEAFF.

V gene TRBV3-1 (or the pseudogene TRBV3-2) combines with J gene TRBJ2-3; D is perhaps TRBD1 (6 bases). V lost 3 bases, J lost 2 bases, and 9 bases lay in between. The CDR3 is 14 residues long. Germline CDR1 reads LGHDT; CDR2 reads YNNKEL (reference sequence). CDR3 bases: TGTGCCAGCAGCCACGACAGGTCCACAGATACGCAGTATTTT. It specifies CASSHDRSTDTQYF.

The chain combines TRBV2 with TRBJ2-1, with D maybe TRBD2 (7 bases). V was cut by 3 bases and J by 4 bases, with 10 bases left in between. Per germline, CDR1 SNHLY and CDR2 FYNNEI. The CDR3 extends over 14 amino acids. The CDR3 nucleotides read TGTGCCAGCAGTGAGCGGGGGCCTTACAATGAGCAGTTCTTC. Protein sequence: CASSERGPYNEQFF.

The DNA for the CDR3 is TGTGCCAGCAGCCAAGTGTTAGGACGGATGAACACCGGGGAGCTGTTTTTT. Amino acid sequence: CASSQVLGRMNTGELFF. This chain uses TRBV4-2 with TRBJ2-2; D is unclear. The germline V gene encodes CDR1 LGHNA and CDR2 YNFKEQ. The germline V and J ends were trimmed by 1 base and 1 base, with 13 bases remaining between them. The CDR3 runs 17 residues.

Only one count was recorded for this clone. This chain uses TRBV3-1 (or the pseudogene TRBV3-2) with TRBJ2-7, with D possibly matching TRBD1 (5 bases). Germline V lookup: CDR1 LGHDT, CDR2 YNNKEL (reference sequence). V was clipped by 4 bases and J by 3 bases, with 10 bases between them. The CDR3 length is 13 residues. This CDR3 is CASSLLGVYEQYF. The CDR3 nucleotides are TGTGCCAGCAGCCTATTAGGGGTCTACGAGCAGTACTTC.

The chain combines TRBV4-1 with TRBJ2-3; D is unresolved. Trimming cost V 2 bases and J 3 bases, with 18 bases left between them. The CDR3 spans 17 residues. From germline, CDR1 is MGHRA and CDR2 YSYEKL. The CDR3 sequence: CASSQPRGFKTTDTQYF. The CDR3 DNA reads TGCGCCAGCAGCCAACCCCGTGGGTTTAAAACGACAGATACGCAGTATTTT.

The chain carries TRBV2 and TRBJ2-3; 10 bases agree with TRBD2. The CDR3 runs to 15 residues. CDR1 is SNHLY and CDR2 is FYNNEI in the germline V gene. Trimming at V came to 8 bases and at J to 7 bases, leaving 12 bases not matched to a gene. The CDR3 loop is CASVQGGLAFHTQYF. The CDR3 nucleotides read TGTGCCAGCGTTCAAGGGGGACTAGCGTTTCATACGCAGTATTTT.

This clone was seen a few times. This chain joins TRBV2 and TRBJ1-5; no firm D call. Trimming cost V 2 bases and J 2 bases, with 4 bases left between them. Germline V gene data show CDR1 as SNHLY and CDR2 as FYNNEI. CDR3 length: 13 residues. CDR3 nucleotides: TGTGCCAGCAGTGAACCCCGCAATCAGCCCCAGCATTTT. Residues: CASSEPRNQPQHF.

The genes are TRBV19 and TRBJ2-1, with 10 bases identical to TRBD2. The V segment lost 6 bases and the J segment 3 bases; nucleotides outside the gene matches: 8. The CDR3 covers 16 residues. The V gene's germline CDR1 is LNHDA and CDR2 SQIVND (reference sequence). The CDR3 loop reads CASREFLAGVYNEQFF. The DNA of the CDR3 is TGTGCCAGTAGGGAATTTCTAGCGGGGGTCTACAATGAGCAGTTCTTC.

The chain carries TRBV2 and TRBJ1-2, with D possibly being TRBD1 (6 bases). The V and J ends lost 4 bases and 6 bases respectively, with 15 bases between them. The CDR3 loop spans 14 amino acids. Germline CDR1 and CDR2: SNHLY and FYNNEI. CDR3 sequence: CASSASRGRDGYTF. The CDR3 nucleotides read TGTGCCAGCAGTGCATCCAGGGGAAGGGATGGCTACACCTTC.

The chain couples TRBV28 to TRBJ1-2; maybe TRBD1 (5 bases). The germline V gene encodes CDR1 MDHEN and CDR2 SYDVKM. Trimming shortened V by 5 bases and J by 8 bases, and 21 bases separated the two germline ends. This CDR3 is 15 amino acids long. The CDR3 coding sequence is TGTGCCAGCAGTAGCTACGGCGGGACTGCGGTAGGCTACACCTTC. Amino acid sequence: CASSSYGGTAVGYTF.

About this clone: Additional DNA sequences in this sample encode the identical CDR3. The chain employs TRBV7-9 and TRBJ2-7; 7 bases align to TRBD2. V lost 0 bases and J lost 6; bases outside the gene matches: 2. The germline CDR1 and CDR2 sequences are SEHNR and FQNEAQ (reference sequence). This CDR3 has 13 amino acids. The CDR3 coding sequence is TGTGCCAGCAGCTTAGCGGGGGGGAGCGAGCAGTACTTC. This codes for CASSLAGGSEQYF.